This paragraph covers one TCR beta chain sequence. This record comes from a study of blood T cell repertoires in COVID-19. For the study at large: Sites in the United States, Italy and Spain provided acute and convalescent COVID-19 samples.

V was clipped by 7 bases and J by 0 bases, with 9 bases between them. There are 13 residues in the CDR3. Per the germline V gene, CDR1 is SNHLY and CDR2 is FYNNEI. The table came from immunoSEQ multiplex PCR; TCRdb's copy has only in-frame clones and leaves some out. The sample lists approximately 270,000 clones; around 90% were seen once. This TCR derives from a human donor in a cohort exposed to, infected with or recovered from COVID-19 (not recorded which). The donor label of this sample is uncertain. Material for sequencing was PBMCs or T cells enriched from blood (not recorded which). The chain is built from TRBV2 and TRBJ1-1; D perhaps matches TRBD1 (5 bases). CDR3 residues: CASKWGMNTEAFF. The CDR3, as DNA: TGTGCCAGCAAGTGGGGCATGAACACTGAAGCTTTCTTT. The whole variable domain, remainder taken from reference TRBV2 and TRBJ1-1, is EPEVTQTPSHQVTQMGQEVILRCVPISNHLYFYWYRQILGQKVEFLVSFYNNEISEKSEIFDDQFSVERPDGSNFTLKIRSTKLEDSAMYFCASKWGMNTEAFFGQGTRLTVV.